This is a list of T cell receptor beta chains from one sample in a study of a mutant IDH1 vaccine in newly diagnosed glioma. No antigen has been identified for these receptors. The table came from immunoSEQ multiplex PCR; TCRdb's copy has only in-frame clones and leaves some out. Among approximately 100,000 clones, roughly 91% were seen once, and the ten largest hold over 0.6%. Sequences were derived from PBMCs, sampled from a glioma patient whose treatment included an IDH1 peptide vaccine. Receptor source: a woman between 45 and 65 years old with glioma. Both conserved end residues are part of each CDR3. A D gene is named only where the DNA matches it firmly.

d_call v_call cdr3_aa
. TRBV5-4 CASKKRDSSSYNSPLHF
. TRBV29-1 CSVRRGADTEAFF
TRBD1 TRBV5-1 CASSFQTGEEEQYF
TRBD2 TRBV6-6 CASSKASGTYEQYF
TRBD2 TRBV5-1 CASSLGTRAYSYEQYF
. TRBV30 CAWGGVGYEQYF
. TRBV5-4 CASSTGGGQETQYF
TRBD2 TRBV18 CASSPGLAGGLNEQFF
TRBD2 TRBV6-5 CAIRGLAGGRNEQFF
. TRBV29-1 CSVEGGGGYGYTF
. TRBV18 CASSPQDWATSYEQYF
TRBD1 TRBV6-1 CASSDGDRAGINQPQHF
. TRBV6-1 CASSERPGARIEDTEAFF
. TRBV7-9 CASSLVGGPREKLFF
TRBD2 TRBV10-1 CASSERTSGSFYNEQFF
. TRBV6-6 CASSPLEGWTEAFF
TRBD2 TRBV6-5 CASIGAGEETQYF
. TRBV28 CASSIQGTNEKLFF
. TRBV27 CASRRDTYTDTQYF
. TRBV19 CASSPESDTQYF
. TRBV2 CASIGRGEEQFF
. TRBV28 CASTRAPTNEKLFF
. TRBV9 CASSVQPQETQYF
. TRBV15 CATSRDFGGPLAKNIQYF
TRBD1 TRBV6-6 CASSASQGAGNTIYF
TRBD2 TRBV19 CASSLRLGLKSSYEQYF
. TRBV5-1 CASSLSGNYGYTF
TRBD1 TRBV10-3 CAISPGQSSGNTIYF
. TRBV30 CAWSTGAYYGYTF
. TRBV27 CASSNVREGSDTEAFF
TRBD1 TRBV10-3 CAIAAGTAYYEQYF
TRBD1 TRBV30 CAWSSGQGPLGNQPQHF
. TRBV27 CASSFIYEQYF
TRBD1 TRBV10-3 CAISESRQGFDEQFF
. TRBV7-9 CASSPITLNEKLFF
TRBD1 TRBV7-8 CASSSLDRAYEQYF
TRBD1 TRBV7-8 CASSPGTGVTGELFF
. TRBV5-4 CASSLLADTQYF
. TRBV6-6 CASSYGDSFYTGELFF
. TRBV6-1 CASRTGSSYNSPLHF
TRBD2 TRBV7-7 CASSSTAWPGGEQFF
. TRBV19 CASSPLGQPQHF
. TRBV5-1 CASNQAVSTDTQYF
. TRBV5-4 CASSLGGTARGYTF
TRBD2 TRBV28 CASSTPFGDGGLASLTGELFF
. TRBV28 CASSPLGQSPEAFF
. TRBV27 CASSLFGQETQYF
. TRBV28 CASSLYGRGAGELFF
TRBD2 TRBV19 CASSIGPLAGGAYEQYF
TRBD1 TRBV5-1 CASQGTGGTGELFF
. TRBV10-2 CASRGPPNEQFF